The sequence of this T cell receptor (beta chain) was determined in a study of CD8 T cells in Susac syndrome. Findings and limits, study-wide: Individuals included in the TCR sequencing and HLA analysis were acknowledged by the study to be relatively few in number.

Random hexamers were used to reverse transcribe the RNA input (roughly 0.5 to 1 ug). MiXCR, applied by TCRdb to the immunoSEQ multiplex PCR reads, yields one record per CDR3 protein. The table lists just over 150,000 distinct CDR3 sequences, approximately 95% of them singletons, with 0.16% in the top ten. With regard to this clonotype: Its antigen is as yet unknown.

V shed 3 bases and J shed 5 bases, with 9 bases lying between them. Germline V gene data show CDR1 as DFQATT and CDR2 as SNEGSKA (reference sequence). The CDR3 is 12 residues long. Under recently defined diagnostic criteria, the patients with Susac syndrome qualified as having definite or probable disease. The sequencing input was CD4+ T cells from PBMCs. The chain uses TRBV20-1 and TRBJ2-3, with D perhaps matching TRBD2 (5 bases). This receptor was identified in a human donor with Susac syndrome. DNA for the CDR3: TGCAGTGCTAGCGCCCGGGGAGATACGCAGTATTTT. Protein: CSASARGDTQYF.